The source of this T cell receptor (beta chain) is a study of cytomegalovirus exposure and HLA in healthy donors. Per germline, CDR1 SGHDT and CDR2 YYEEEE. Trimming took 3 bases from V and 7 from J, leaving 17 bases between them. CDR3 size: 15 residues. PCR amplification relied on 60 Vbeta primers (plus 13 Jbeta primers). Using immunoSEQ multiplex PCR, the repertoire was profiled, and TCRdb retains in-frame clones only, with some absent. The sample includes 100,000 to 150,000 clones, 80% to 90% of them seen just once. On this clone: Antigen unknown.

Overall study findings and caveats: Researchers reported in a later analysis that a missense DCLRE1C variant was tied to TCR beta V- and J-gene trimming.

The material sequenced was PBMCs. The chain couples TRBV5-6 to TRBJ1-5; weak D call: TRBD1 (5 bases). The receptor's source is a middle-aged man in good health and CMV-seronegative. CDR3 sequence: CASSSTRGWDQPQHF. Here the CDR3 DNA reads TGTGCCAGCAGCTCAACGCGGGGTTGGGACCAGCCCCAGCATTTT.